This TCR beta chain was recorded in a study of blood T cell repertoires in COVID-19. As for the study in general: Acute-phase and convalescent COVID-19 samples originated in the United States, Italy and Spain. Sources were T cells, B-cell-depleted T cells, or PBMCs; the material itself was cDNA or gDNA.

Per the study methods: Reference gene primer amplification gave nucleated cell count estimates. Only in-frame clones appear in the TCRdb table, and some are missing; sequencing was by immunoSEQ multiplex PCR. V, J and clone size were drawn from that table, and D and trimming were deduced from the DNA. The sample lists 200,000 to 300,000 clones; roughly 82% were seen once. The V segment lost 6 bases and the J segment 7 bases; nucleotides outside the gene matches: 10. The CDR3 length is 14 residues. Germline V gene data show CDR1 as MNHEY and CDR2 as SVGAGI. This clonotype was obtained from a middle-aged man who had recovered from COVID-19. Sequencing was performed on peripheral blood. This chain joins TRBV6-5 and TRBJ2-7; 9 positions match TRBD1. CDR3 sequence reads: CASSAGQGGGEQYF. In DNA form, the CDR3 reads TGTGCCAGCAGCGCGGGACAGGGTGGCGGAGAGCAGTACTTC.